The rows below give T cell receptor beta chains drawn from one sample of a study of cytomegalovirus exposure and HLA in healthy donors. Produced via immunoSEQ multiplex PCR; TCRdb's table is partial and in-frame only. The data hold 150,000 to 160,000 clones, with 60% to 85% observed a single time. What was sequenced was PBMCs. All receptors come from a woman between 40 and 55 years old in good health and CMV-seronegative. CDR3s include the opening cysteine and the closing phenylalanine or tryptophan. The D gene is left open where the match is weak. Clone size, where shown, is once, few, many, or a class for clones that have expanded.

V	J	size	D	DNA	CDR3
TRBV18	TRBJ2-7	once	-	TGTGCCAGCTCACCACCGTTAGCCCCATCTTACGAGCAGTACTTC	CASSPPLAPSYEQYF
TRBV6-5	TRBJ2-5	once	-	TGTGCCAGCAGTTACACGAGACAGAAAGAGACCCAGTACTTC	CASSYTRQKETQYF
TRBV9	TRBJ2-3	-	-	TGTGCCAGCAGCGTAGGGGGGGGCTCGAAAGATACGCAGTATTTT	CASSVGGGSKDTQYF
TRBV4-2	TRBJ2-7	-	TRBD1	TGTGCCAGCAGCCAAATCGGACAGGGGGTAACCTACGAGCAGTACTTC	CASSQIGQGVTYEQYF
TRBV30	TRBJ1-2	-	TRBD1	TGTGCCTGGAGTCCCGGACAGGGGGGTGGCTACACCTTC	CAWSPGQGGGYTF
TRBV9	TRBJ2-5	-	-	TGTGCCAGCAGCGAGGGAGGTGGGACCGGGGTCCAGACCCAGTACTTC	CASSEGGGTGVQTQYF
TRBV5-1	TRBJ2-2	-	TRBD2	TGCGCCAGCAGCTTGGGGGACTATCGAAACACCGGGGAGCTGTTTTTT	CASSLGDYRNTGELFF
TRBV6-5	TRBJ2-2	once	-	TGTGCCAGCAGTTACTCGCCGGGGGTGAACACCGGGGAGCCGTTTTTT	CASSYSPGVNTGEPFF
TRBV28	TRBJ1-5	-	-	TGTGCCAGCAGATCCCCCCGAGGCTATAGCAATCAGCCCCAGCATTTT	CASRSPRGYSNQPQHF
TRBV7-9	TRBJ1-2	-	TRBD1	TGTGCCAGCAGCTCCGGACAGGGAATCGATGGCTACACCTTC	CASSSGQGIDGYTF
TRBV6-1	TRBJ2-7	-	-	TGTGCCAGCAGTCTCCCCCTCCGCAGGGTCTACGAGCAGTACTTC	CASSLPLRRVYEQYF
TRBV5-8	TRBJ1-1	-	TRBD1	TGTGCCAGTGACGGGACAGCTTTGAACACTGAAGCTTTCTTT	CASDGTALNTEAFF
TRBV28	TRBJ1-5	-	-	TGTGCCAGCAGTTTAGGAGAAAGTAATCAGCCCCAGCATTTT	CASSLGESNQPQHF
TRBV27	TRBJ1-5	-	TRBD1	TGTGCCAGCAGTCCCGGGACAGACGGGTATCAGCCCCAGCATTTT	CASSPGTDGYQPQHF
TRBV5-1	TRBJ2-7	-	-	TGCGCCAGCAGCTTGGCCGCCTCGAGAAGCTTATACTCCTACGAGCAGTACTTC	CASSLAASRSLYSYEQYF
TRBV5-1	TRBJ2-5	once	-	TGCGCCAGCAAAGTTACGCGGCACCAAGAGACCCAGTACTTC	CASKVTRHQETQYF
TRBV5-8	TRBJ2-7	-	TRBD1	TGTGCCAGCAGCTTGAGGACAGGCCACCACGAGCAGTACTTC	CASSLRTGHHEQYF
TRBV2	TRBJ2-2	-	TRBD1	TGTGCCAGCAGGCCCGGGACAGCGAACACCGGGGAGCTGTTTTTT	CASRPGTANTGELFF
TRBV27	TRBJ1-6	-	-	TGTGCCAGCTCAAGCCCGAATAATTCACCCCTCCACTTT	CASSSPNNSPLHF
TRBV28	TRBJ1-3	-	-	TGTGCCAGCAGTTCCCCTACAGGGAGTGGAAACACCATATATTTT	CASSSPTGSGNTIYF
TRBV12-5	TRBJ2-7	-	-	TGTGCTAGTTCGGACAGTTCCTACGAGCAGTACTTC	CASSDSSYEQYF
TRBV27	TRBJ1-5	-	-	TGTGCCAGCAGTTTACTGAGTGGGGCCACAGCCCAGCATTTT	CASSLLSGATAQHF
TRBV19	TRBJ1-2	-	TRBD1	TGTGCCAGTAGTATAGCCGACAGGGTCCGGGGCTACACCTTC	CASSIADRVRGYTF
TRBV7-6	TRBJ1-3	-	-	TGTGCCAGCAGTCCCCTCCCTAAAGGGAGTCGCTCTGGAAACACCATATATTTT	CASSPLPKGSRSGNTIYF
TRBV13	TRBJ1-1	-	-	TGTGCCAGCAGCTTATATCTCTCAGGGGTTGTAGCTGAAGCTTTCTTT	CASSLYLSGVVAEAFF
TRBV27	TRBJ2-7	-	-	TGTGCCAGCAGTTTAGGCAACTCCTACGAGCAGTACTTC	CASSLGNSYEQYF
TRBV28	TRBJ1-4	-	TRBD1	TGTGCCAGCTCCGAGGGCGGGACAGGGGATGAAAAACTGTTTTTT	CASSEGGTGDEKLFF
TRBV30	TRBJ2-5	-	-	TGTGCCTGGAGGGAGCAAGAGACCCAGTACTTC	CAWREQETQYF
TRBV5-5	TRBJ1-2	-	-	TGTGCCAGCAGCTTGGAAGCCGGCTATGGCTACACCTTC	CASSLEAGYGYTF
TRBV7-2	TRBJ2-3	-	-	TGTGCCAGCAGCTTAGACAGGTCCCGGGATACGCAGTATTTT	CASSLDRSRDTQYF
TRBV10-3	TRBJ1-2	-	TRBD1	TGTGCCATCAGCGAGACAGGGGGCAACTATGGCTACACCTTC	CAISETGGNYGYTF
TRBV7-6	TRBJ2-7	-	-	TGTGCCAGCAGCCCCGGGGTTGGGGACGAGCAGTACTTC	CASSPGVGDEQYF
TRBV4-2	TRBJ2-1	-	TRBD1	TGTGCCAGCAGCCAAGAAAGGAGGGGACAGGGTTTCAATGAGCAGTTCTTC	CASSQERRGQGFNEQFF
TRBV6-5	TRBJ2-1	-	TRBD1	TGTGCCAGCAGTCGAACCGGGACAGGGACCAATGAGCAGTTCTTC	CASSRTGTGTNEQFF
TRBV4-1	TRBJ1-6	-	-	TGCGCCAGCAGCCAAGATCCAGGTCTTAATTCACCCCTCCACTTT	CASSQDPGLNSPLHF
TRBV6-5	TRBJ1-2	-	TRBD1	TGTGCCAGCAGTTACTCAGGGACAGTCTATGGCTACACCTTC	CASSYSGTVYGYTF
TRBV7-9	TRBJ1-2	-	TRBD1	TGTGCCAGCAGCTCCGGGACAGGGCGGTATGGCTACACCTTC	CASSSGTGRYGYTF
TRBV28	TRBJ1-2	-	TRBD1	TGTGCCAGCAGCTTACCACAGGGGGCCTTTAACTATGGCTACACCTTC	CASSLPQGAFNYGYTF
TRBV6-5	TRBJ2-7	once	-	TGTGCCAGCAGTGGGAGCTCCTACGAGCAGTACTTC	CASSGSSYEQYF